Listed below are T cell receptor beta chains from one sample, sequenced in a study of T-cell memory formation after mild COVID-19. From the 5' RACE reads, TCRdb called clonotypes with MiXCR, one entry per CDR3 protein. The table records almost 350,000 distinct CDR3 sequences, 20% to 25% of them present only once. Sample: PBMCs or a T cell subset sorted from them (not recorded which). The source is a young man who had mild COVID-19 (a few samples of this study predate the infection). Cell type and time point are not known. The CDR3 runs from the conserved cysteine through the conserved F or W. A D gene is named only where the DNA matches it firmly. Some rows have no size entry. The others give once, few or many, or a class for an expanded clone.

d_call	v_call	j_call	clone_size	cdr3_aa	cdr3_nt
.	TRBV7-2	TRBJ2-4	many	CASSTQALVKNIQYF	TGTGCCAGCAGCACACAAGCCCTAGTCAAAAACATTCAGTACTTC
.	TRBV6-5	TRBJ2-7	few	CASSFWRGSLEQYF	TGTGCCAGCAGTTTCTGGAGGGGGTCCCTCGAGCAGTACTTC
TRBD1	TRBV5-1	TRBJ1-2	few	CASSLQGIAGYTF	TGCGCCAGCAGCTTACAGGGGATTGCTGGCTACACCTTC
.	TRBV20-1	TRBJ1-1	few	CSALKGQNTEAFF	TGCAGTGCCCTGAAAGGACAGAACACTGAAGCTTTCTTT
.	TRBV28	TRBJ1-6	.	CASSWKLGSPLHF	TGTGCCAGCAGTTGGAAGTTGGGTTCACCCCTCCACTTT
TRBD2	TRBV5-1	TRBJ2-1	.	CASSLGLAGGSYNEQFF	TGCGCCAGCAGCTTGGGACTTGCGGGGGGCTCCTACAATGAGCAGTTCTTC
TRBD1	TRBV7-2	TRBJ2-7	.	CASSSNRGAGGKNEQYF	TGTGCCAGCAGTTCCAATAGGGGCGCAGGGGGCAAGAACGAGCAGTACTTC
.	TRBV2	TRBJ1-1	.	CASTTQERGMTEAFF	TGTGCCAGCACCACCCAAGAGCGGGGTATGACTGAAGCTTTCTTT
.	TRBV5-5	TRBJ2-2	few	CASSWIGGNTGELFF	TGTGCCAGCAGTTGGATTGGGGGAAACACCGGGGAGCTGTTTTTT
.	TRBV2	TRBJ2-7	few	CASSEAAPGWTYEQYF	TGTGCCAGCAGTGAAGCGGCCCCCGGGTGGACCTACGAGCAGTACTTC
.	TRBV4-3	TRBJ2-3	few	CASSQDRGGGTDTQYF	TGCGCCAGCAGCCAAGATAGGGGCGGGGGCACAGATACGCAGTATTTT
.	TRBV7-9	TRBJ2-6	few	CASRYSFSGANVLTF	TGTGCCAGCAGGTACAGCTTCTCTGGGGCCAACGTCCTGACTTTC
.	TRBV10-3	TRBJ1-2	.	CAITSTGPYGYTF	TGTGCCATCACCTCGACAGGCCCTTATGGCTACACCTTC
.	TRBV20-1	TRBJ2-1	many	CSARRGVSYNEQFF	TGCAGTGCCCGGCGGGGTGTGTCCTACAATGAGCAGTTCTTC
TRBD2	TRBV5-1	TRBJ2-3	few	CASRVGTISTDTQYF	TGCGCCAGCAGGGTAGGGACTATTAGCACAGATACGCAGTATTTT
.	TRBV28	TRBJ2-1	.	CASSFGRGPANEQFF	TGTGCCAGCAGTTTTGGGCGGGGGCCCGCCAATGAGCAGTTCTTC
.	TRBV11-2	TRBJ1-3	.	CASSGGSGNTIYF	TGTGCCAGCAGCGGCGGTTCCGGAAACACCATATATTTT
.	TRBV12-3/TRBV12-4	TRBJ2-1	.	CASYYNEQFF	TGTGCCAGCTATTACAATGAGCAGTTCTTC
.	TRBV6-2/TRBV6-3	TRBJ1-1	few	CASSTGRITEAFF	TGTGCCAGCAGTACGGGTCGGATCACTGAAGCTTTCTTT
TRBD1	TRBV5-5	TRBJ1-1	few	CASSLHPGQGAITEAFF	TGTGCCAGCAGCTTACATCCAGGACAGGGGGCCATCACTGAAGCTTTCTTT
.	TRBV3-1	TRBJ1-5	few	CASSQGKSHSNQPQHF	TGTGCCAGCAGCCAAGGGAAGTCTCATAGCAATCAGCCCCAGCATTTT
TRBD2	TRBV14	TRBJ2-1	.	CASRERGYNEQFF	TGTGCCAGCAGGGAGCGGGGCTACAATGAGCAGTTCTTC
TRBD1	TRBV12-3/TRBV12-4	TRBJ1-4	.	CASSSGGATADPNEKLFF	TGTGCCAGCAGTTCAGGGGGCGCGACCGCGGATCCTAATGAAAAACTGTTTTTT
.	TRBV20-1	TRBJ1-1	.	CSARRLTENTEAFF	TGCAGTGCTAGGCGGCTGACTGAGAACACTGAAGCTTTCTTT
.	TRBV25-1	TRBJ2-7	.	CASSLGGREHEEQYF	TGTGCCAGCAGTTTAGGCGGCAGGGAACATGAGGAGCAGTACTTC
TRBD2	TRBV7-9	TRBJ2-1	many	CASSGRGNEQFF	TGTGCCAGCAGCGGGAGGGGCAATGAGCAGTTCTTC
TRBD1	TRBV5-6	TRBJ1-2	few	CASSPGQDEAYGYTF	TGTGCCAGCAGCCCCGGACAGGACGAGGCCTATGGCTACACCTTC
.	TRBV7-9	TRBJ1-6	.	CASSPLFLGGSPLHF	TGTGCCAGCAGCCCTTTATTTCTAGGCGGTTCACCCCTCCACTTT
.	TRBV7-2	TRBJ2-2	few	CASSFWHTRTGELFF	TGTGCCAGCAGCTTTTGGCACACTCGGACCGGGGAGCTGTTTTTT